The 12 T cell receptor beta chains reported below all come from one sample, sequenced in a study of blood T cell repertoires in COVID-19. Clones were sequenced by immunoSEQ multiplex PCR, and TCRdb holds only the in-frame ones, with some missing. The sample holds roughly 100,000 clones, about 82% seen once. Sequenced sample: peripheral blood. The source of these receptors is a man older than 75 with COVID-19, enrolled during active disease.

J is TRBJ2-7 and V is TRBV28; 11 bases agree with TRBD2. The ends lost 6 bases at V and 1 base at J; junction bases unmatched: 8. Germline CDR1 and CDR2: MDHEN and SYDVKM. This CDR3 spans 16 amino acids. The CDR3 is CASSNPGTSGSYEQYF. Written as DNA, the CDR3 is TGTGCCAGCAGCAACCCCGGGACTAGCGGTTCCTACGAGCAGTACTTC.

The CDR3: CASSFRDRFNSPLHF. In DNA form, the CDR3 reads TGTGCCAGCAGCTTTAGAGACAGGTTTAATTCACCCCTCCACTTT. J is TRBJ1-6 and V is TRBV5-6; TRBD1 might be the D (6 bases). The CDR3 spans 15 residues. With 2 bases removed from V and 6 bases from J, the gap between germline ends came to 12 bases. Per germline, CDR1 SGHDT and CDR2 YYEEEE.

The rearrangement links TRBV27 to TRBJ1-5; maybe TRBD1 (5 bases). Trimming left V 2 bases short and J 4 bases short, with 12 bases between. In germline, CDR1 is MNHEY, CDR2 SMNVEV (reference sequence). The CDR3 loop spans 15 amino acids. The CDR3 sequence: CASSLRQGLNQPQHF. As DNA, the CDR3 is TGTGCCAGCAGTTTACGGCAGGGCTTGAATCAGCCCCAGCATTTT.

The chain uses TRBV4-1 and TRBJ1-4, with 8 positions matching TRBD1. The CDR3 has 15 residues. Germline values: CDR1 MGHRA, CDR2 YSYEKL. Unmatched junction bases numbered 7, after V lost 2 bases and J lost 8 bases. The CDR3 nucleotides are TGCGCCAGCAGCCAACCCCAGGGGGCGCGGGAAAAACTGTTTTTT. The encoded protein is CASSQPQGAREKLFF.

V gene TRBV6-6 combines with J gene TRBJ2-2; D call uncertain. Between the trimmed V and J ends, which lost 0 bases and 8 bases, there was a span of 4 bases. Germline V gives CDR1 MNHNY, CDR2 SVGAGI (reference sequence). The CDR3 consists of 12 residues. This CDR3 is CASSYSMGELFF. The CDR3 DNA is TGTGCCAGCAGTTACTCTATGGGGGAGCTGTTTTTT.

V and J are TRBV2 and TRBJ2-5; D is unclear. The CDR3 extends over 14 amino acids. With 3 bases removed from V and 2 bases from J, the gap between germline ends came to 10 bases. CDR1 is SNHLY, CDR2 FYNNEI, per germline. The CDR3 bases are TGTGCCAGCAGTGACCAACAGTATCAAGAGACCCAGTACTTC. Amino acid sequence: CASSDQQYQETQYF.

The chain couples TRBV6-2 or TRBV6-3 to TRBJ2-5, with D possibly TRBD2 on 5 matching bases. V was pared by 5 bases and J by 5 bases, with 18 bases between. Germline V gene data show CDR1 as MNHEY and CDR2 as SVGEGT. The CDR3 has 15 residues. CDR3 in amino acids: CASSRYRGRDETQYF. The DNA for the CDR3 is TGTGCCAGCAGTCGCTACCGAGGGCGCGATGAGACCCAGTACTTC.

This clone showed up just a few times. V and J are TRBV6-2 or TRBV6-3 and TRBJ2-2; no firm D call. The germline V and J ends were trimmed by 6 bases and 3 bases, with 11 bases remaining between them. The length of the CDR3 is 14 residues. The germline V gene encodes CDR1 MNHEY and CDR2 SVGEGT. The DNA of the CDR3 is TGTGCCAGCAGCACGGTCTATCACACCGGGGAGCTGTTTTTT. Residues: CASSTVYHTGELFF.

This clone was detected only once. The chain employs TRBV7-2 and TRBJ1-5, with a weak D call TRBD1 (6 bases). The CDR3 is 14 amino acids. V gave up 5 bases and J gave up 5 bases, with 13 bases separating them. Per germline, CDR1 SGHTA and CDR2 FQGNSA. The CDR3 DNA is TGTGCCAGCAGCCCGAGGCAGGGGTATCAGCCCCAGCATTTT. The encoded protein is CASSPRQGYQPQHF.

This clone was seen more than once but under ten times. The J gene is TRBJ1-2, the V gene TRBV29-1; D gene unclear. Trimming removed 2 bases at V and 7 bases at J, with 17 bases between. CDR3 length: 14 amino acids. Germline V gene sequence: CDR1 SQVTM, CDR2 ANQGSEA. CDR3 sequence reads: CSVETLGFGSGYTF. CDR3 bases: TGCAGCGTTGAAACTCTGGGGTTCGGGAGTGGCTACACCTTC.

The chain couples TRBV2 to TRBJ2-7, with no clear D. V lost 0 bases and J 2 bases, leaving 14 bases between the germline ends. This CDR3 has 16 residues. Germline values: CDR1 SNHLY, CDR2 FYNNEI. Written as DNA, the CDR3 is TGTGCCAGCAGTGAAGCAGCCTTTACTTCCGCCTACGAGCAGTACTTC. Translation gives CASSEAAFTSAYEQYF.

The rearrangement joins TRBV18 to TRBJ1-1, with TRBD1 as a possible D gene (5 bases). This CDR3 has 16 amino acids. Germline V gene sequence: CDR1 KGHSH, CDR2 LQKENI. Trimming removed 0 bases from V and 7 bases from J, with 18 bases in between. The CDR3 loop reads CASSPPGSNRQNEAFF. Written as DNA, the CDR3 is TGTGCCAGCTCACCACCGGGTTCTAATAGACAGAATGAAGCTTTCTTT. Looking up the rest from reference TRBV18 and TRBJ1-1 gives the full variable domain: NAGVMQNPRHLVRRRGQEARLRCSPMKGHSHVYWYRQLPEEGLKFMVYLQKENIIDESGMPKERFSAEFPKEGPSILRIQQVVRGDSAAYFCASSPPGSNRQNEAFFGQGTRLTVV.